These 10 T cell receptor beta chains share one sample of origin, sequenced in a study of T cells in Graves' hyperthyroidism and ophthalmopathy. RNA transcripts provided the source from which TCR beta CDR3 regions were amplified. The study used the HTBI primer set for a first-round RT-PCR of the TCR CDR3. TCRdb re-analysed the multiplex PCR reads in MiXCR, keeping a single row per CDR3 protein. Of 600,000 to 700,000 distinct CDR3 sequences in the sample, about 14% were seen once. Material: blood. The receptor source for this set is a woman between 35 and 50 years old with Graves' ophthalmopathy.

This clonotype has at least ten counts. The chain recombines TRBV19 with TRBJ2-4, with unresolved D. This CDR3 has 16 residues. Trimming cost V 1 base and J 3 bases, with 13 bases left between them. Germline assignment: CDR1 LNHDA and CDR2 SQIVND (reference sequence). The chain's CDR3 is CASSIVFGLDKNIQYF. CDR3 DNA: TGTGCCAGTAGTATAGTTTTTGGGTTGGACAAAAACATTCAGTACTTC.

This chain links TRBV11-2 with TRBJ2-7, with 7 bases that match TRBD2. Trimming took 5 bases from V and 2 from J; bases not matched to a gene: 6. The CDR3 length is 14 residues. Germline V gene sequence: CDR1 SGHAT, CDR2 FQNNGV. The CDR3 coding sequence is TGTGCCAGCAGCCTCCGGACTAGTACCTACGAGCAGTACTTC. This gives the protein CASSLRTSTYEQYF.

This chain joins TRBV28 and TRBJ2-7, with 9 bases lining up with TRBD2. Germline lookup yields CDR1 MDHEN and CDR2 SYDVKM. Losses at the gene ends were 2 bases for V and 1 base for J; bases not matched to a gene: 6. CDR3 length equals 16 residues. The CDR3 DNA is TGTGCCAGCAGTTTACCCCGGCGGGAGGGTTCCTACGAGCAGTACTTC. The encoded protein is CASSLPRREGSYEQYF.

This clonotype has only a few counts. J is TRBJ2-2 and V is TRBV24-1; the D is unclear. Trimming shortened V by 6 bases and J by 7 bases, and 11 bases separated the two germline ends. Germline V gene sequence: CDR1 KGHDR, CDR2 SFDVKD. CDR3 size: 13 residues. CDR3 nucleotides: TGTGCCACCAGTCTTTTACCGGGCGGGGAGCTGTTTTTT. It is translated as CATSLLPGGELFF.

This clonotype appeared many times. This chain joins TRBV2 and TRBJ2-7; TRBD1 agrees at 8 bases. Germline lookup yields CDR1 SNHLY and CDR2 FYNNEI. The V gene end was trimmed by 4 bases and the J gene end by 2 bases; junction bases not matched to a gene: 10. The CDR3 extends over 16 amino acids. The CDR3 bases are TGTGCCAGCAGTGTACCAGACAGGGGAAGGGCCTACGAGCAGTACTTC. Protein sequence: CASSVPDRGRAYEQYF.

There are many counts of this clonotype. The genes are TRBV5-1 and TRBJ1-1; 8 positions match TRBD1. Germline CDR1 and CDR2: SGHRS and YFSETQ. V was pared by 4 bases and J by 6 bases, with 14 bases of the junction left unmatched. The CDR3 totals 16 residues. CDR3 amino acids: CASSLRDRISYAEAFF. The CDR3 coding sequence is TGCGCCAGCAGCCTCCGGGACAGGATCTCTTACGCTGAAGCTTTCTTT. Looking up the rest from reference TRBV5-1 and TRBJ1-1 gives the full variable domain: KAGVTQTPRYLIKTRGQQVTLSCSPISGHRSVSWYQQTPGQGLQFLFEYFSETQRNKGNFPGRFSGRQFSNSRSEMNVSTLELGDSALYLCASSLRDRISYAEAFFGQGTRLTVV.

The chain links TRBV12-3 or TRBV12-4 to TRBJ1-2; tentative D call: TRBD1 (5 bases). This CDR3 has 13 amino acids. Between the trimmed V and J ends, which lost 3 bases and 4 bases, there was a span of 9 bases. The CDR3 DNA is TGTGCCAGCAGTTTTTGGGGGAGCTATGGCTACACCTTC. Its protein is CASSFWGSYGYTF.

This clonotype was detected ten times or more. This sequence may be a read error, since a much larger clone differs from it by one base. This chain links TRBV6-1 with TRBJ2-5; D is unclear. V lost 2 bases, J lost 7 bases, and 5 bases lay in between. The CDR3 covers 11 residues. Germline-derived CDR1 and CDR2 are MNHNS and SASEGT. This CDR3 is CASSEWGTQYF. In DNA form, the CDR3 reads TGTGCCAGCAGTGAATGGGGGACCCAGTACTTC.

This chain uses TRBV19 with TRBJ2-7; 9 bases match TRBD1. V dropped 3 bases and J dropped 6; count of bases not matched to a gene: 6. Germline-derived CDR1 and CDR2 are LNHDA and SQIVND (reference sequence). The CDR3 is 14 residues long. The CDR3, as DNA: TGTGCCAGTAGTATCCGGGACAGGGACGCCGAGCAGTACTTC. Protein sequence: CASSIRDRDAEQYF.

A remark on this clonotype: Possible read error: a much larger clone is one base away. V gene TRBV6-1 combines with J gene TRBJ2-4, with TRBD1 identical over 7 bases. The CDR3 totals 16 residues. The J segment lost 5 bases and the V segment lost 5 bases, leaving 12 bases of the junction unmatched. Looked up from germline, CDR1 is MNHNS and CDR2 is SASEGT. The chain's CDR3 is CASSRLADRVQNIQYF. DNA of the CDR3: TGTGCCAGCAGTAGGCTGGCAGACAGGGTTCAAAACATTCAGTACTTC.